These T cell receptor beta chains were read from a single sample in a study of T cells expressing NK-cell markers. TCRdb re-called the 5' RACE reads; every CDR3 protein appears as one record, without DNA. The sample's table shows some 390,000 distinct CDR3 sequences. The specimen was blood T cells: a sorted CD56 or NKG2C T cell subset, CD4+ or CD8+ T cells, or bulk PBMC T cells (not recorded which). These receptor sequences come from a woman aged 45-65 years in good health. The CDR3 runs from the conserved cysteine through the conserved F or W. Each record gives: J gene, CDR3 length, V gene, CDR3 protein.

TRBJ2-1 20 TRBV4-1 CASSQDGVAGAEVSYNEQFF
TRBJ2-1 13 TRBV4-1 CASSQGGSLKQFF
TRBJ2-1 16 TRBV7-9 CASSLDWTSGSNEQFF
TRBJ2-4 13 TRBV11-2 CASSPGYKNIQYF
TRBJ2-1 19 TRBV12-3/TRBV12-4 CASIPSPGLAGGPLNEQFF
TRBJ2-1 13 TRBV15 CATSRASGYEQFF
TRBJ2-5 13 TRBV7-9 CASSPQNQETQYF
TRBJ2-3 14 TRBV20-1 CSARNRAGTDTQYF
TRBJ2-5 13 TRBV5-1 CASSLGLVETQYF
TRBJ2-5 13 TRBV21-1 CASSKRRAETQYF
TRBJ2-1 13 TRBV3-1 CASSRMAGRQQFF
TRBJ2-5 12 TRBV5-4 CAVAGVQETQYF
TRBJ2-1 11 TRBV7-2 CASSFNRQQFF
TRBJ1-2 12 TRBV5-1 CASSLDLGGYTF
TRBJ2-1 15 TRBV14 CASSQGPSSYNEQFF
TRBJ1-5 13 TRBV12-3/TRBV12-4 CASSFGSSQPQHF
TRBJ1-2 12 TRBV29-1 CSVNPVGYGYTF
TRBJ2-5 11 TRBV29-1 CSVEGTGPQYF
TRBJ2-1 14 TRBV24-1 CATSDPGSRNEQFF
TRBJ2-3 13 TRBV29-1 CSARTSRLDTQYF
TRBJ1-1 14 TRBV11-3 CASSIGLSNTEAFF
TRBJ2-2 12 TRBV28 CASSPDWRELFF
TRBJ2-3 16 TRBV12-3/TRBV12-4 CASRAPWGSFTDTQYF
TRBJ2-5 13 TRBV4-1 CASSATGLETQYF
TRBJ2-7 13 TRBV12-3/TRBV12-4 CASSSPRIYEQYF
TRBJ2-3 14 TRBV7-7 CASSPQGAGDTQYF
TRBJ2-7 15 TRBV29-1 CSVAGSLAGKYEQYF
TRBJ1-2 13 TRBV6-5 CASSYGQQYGYTF
TRBJ2-7 13 TRBV5-1 CASSPSTSYEQYF
TRBJ2-2 16 TRBV5-1 CASSFFSGGITGELFF
TRBJ2-2 13 TRBV11-3 CASSLDVIGELFF
TRBJ2-5 14 TRBV5-1 CASSLTGTRETQYF
TRBJ1-5 14 TRBV20-1 CSARDQRHNQPQHF
TRBJ2-1 13 TRBV12-3/TRBV12-4 CASSLNLENEQFF
TRBJ1-4 14 TRBV10-3 CAISGGTENEKLFF
TRBJ1-4 11 TRBV20-1 CSAEANEKLFF
TRBJ1-1 12 TRBV16 CASSQSWQEAFF
TRBJ2-1 12 TRBV6-1 CASSEGWGAAFF
TRBJ1-1 14 TRBV24-1 CATTAPGPNTEAFF
TRBJ2-7 13 TRBV11-3 CASSLGHGGLASF
TRBJ2-7 14 TRBV7-8 CASSLGREPYEQYF
TRBJ2-5 15 TRBV4-2 CASSQLRGVEETQYF
TRBJ2-3 12 TRBV10-3 CAISVGGDTQYF
TRBJ1-1 15 TRBV7-9 CASSPGSLGYTEAFF
TRBJ2-2 15 TRBV12-3/TRBV12-4 CASSLVPGPSGALFF
TRBJ2-7 15 TRBV20-1 CSATTGRALGDEQYF
TRBJ2-7 15 TRBV5-6 CASSSDPGQGYEQYF
TRBJ1-5 14 TRBV6-5 CASSYSGGIWPQHF
TRBJ2-3 15 TRBV20-1 CSATSPGTSVSTQYF
TRBJ2-1 19 TRBV5-1 CASSLDPPASLSTYNEQFF
TRBJ2-1 17 TRBV11-2 CASSLRLAGGSYNEQFF
TRBJ2-5 13 TRBV7-9 CASRGAYQETQYF
TRBJ2-3 15 TRBV4-1 CASSRDRWGTDTQYF
TRBJ1-1 12 TRBV19 CASTRLNTEAFF
TRBJ2-2 15 TRBV24-1 CATSSSRKNTGELFF
TRBJ2-1 16 TRBV5-1 CASSSDPSGSLGEQFF
TRBJ2-5 16 TRBV7-9 CASSLEAGQLQETQYF